This TCR beta chain was observed in a study of T cells in Graves' hyperthyroidism and ophthalmopathy. Points from the study as a whole: The model forecast ophthalmopathy, anticipating it by a median around 6.5 months before onset.

Worth noting for this clonotype: Its antigen remains unidentified.

Amplification of TCR beta CDR3 regions was performed using RNA transcripts as template. An initial round of RT-PCR targeting the TCR CDR3 relied on the HTBI primer set. In TCRdb, the multiplex PCR reads were re-called with MiXCR into one record per CDR3 protein. The sample lists fewer than 650,000 distinct CDR3 sequences; around 14% were seen once. Per the germline V gene, CDR1 is SEHNR and CDR2 is FQNEAQ (reference sequence). Losses at the gene ends were 4 bases for V and 3 bases for J; bases not matched to a gene: 6. CDR3 length: 15 residues. The sequence came from a woman between 18 and 30 years old with Graves' ophthalmopathy. V is TRBV7-9 and J is TRBJ2-7; 10 nucleotides line up with TRBD2. Sequenced input: blood. CDR3 in DNA: TGTGCCAGCAGCTCCGGACTAGCGGCCCGCTACGAGCAGTACTTC. It specifies CASSSGLAARYEQYF. Together with reference TRBV7-9 and TRBJ2-7, the CDR3 gives the full variable domain: DTGVSQNPRHKITKRGQNVTFRCDPISEHNRLYWYRQTLGQGPEFLTYFQNEAQLEKSRLLSDRFSAERPKGSFSTLEIQRTEQGDSAMYLCASSSGLAARYEQYFGPGTRLTVT.